The source of this TCR beta chain is a study of cytomegalovirus exposure and HLA in healthy donors. Study-wide findings and caveats: Sequencing artifact likely explains a cluster of highly shared sequence variants. DRB1 had the most TCR associations and HLA-C the fewest, a later analysis found, with rates varying by HLA locus. In presence/absence analyses, roughly uniform sequencing depth across donors was assumed. As was reported, the classifier diagnosed cytomegalovirus status with high specificity and sensitivity.

Comment on this clone: Its antigen is undetermined.

Primers: 60 Vbeta forward and 13 Jbeta reverse. Produced via immunoSEQ multiplex PCR; TCRdb's table is partial and in-frame only. The sample lists some 120,000 clones; roughly 74% were seen once. The sample was PBMCs. The receptor's source is a woman aged 45 to 65 in good health and CMV-seropositive.

CDR3 loop: CASSLTSGRETQYF. The CDR3 DNA is TGTGCCAGCAGCCTGACTAGCGGGCGGGAGACCCAGTACTTC. The chain combines TRBV5-4 with TRBJ2-5; TRBD2 aligns across 10 bases. The germline gives CDR1 SGHNT, CDR2 YYREEE (reference sequence). V shed 4 bases, J shed 5 bases, and the junction held 5 bases outside the gene matches. This CDR3 is built from 14 residues.